Presented here are 8 T cell receptor beta chains from one specimen sequenced in a study of technical replicates of blood from a few donors. Data came from immunoSEQ multiplex PCR; TCRdb stores just in-frame clones and leaves some out. The data show about 62,000 clones, roughly 89% seen once. The sample was PBMCs. The receptors derive from a human donor in good health. Some clones in this sample may be carry-over from other donors' samples.

The chain couples TRBV10-3 to TRBJ2-1; TRBD2 matches 8 bases. V lost 5 bases and J lost 0; bases outside the gene matches: 3. This CDR3 is 15 amino acids long. CDR1 and CDR2 (germline): ENHRY, SYGVKD. The CDR3 reads CAISTSGGSYNEQFF. Here the CDR3 DNA reads TGTGCCATCAGTACTAGCGGAGGCTCCTACAATGAGCAGTTCTTC.

This sequence joins TRBV13 and TRBJ2-5, with D possibly matching TRBD1 (5 bases). This CDR3 spans 14 amino acids. V dropped 4 bases and J dropped 5 bases, with 14 bases sitting between them. CDR1 is PRHDT, CDR2 FYEKMQ, per germline (reference sequence). CDR3 sequence reads: CASSSDPRAETQYF. The CDR3 DNA reads as TGTGCCAGCAGCTCCGACCCCAGGGCGGAGACCCAGTACTTC.

V gene TRBV6-4 combines with J gene TRBJ2-3; TRBD2 matches at 8 bases. V was clipped by 3 bases and J by 3 bases; unmatched bases: 2. Germline V gives CDR1 MRHNA, CDR2 SNTAGT. The CDR3 sequence is 14 residues long. The DNA of the CDR3 is TGTGCCAGCAGTGAGGAGCGGGAGACAGATACGCAGTATTTT. This gives the protein CASSEERETDTQYF.

The chain recombines TRBV6-1 with TRBJ2-3, with 9 bases fitting TRBD2. There are 15 residues in the CDR3. Trimming at V came to 7 bases and at J to 6 bases, leaving 11 bases not matched to a gene. Germline-derived CDR1 and CDR2 are MNHNS and SASEGT. CDR3 protein: CASTERRGGRDTQYF. In DNA, the CDR3 is TGTGCCAGCACTGAGCGGCGGGGGGGCCGGGATACGCAGTATTTT.

The J gene is TRBJ2-1, the V gene TRBV5-1; D is perhaps TRBD2 (7 bases). CDR3 length equals 14 residues. Germline-derived CDR1 and CDR2 are SGHRS and YFSETQ. The V and J ends lost 5 bases and 8 bases respectively, with 17 bases between them. CDR3 in amino acids: CASSRSGGFDEQFF. CDR3 DNA: TGCGCCAGCAGTCGTTCGGGGGGCTTCGATGAGCAGTTCTTC.

A few counts support this clone. V and J are TRBV2 and TRBJ2-7, with D maybe TRBD2 (6 bases). This CDR3 is 13 amino acids long. The V gene lost 8 bases and the J gene lost 2 bases, with 13 bases spanning the gap. From germline, CDR1 is SNHLY and CDR2 FYNNEI. CDR3 region: CASRRGITYEQYF. The CDR3 DNA follows: TGTGCCAGCCGGCGCGGGATCACCTACGAGCAGTACTTC.

The count of this clone is one. The rearrangement links TRBV5-1 to TRBJ2-1; the match to TRBD2 covers 7 bases. Trimming at V came to 2 bases and at J to 7 bases, leaving 9 bases not matched to a gene. Looked up from germline, CDR1 is SGHRS and CDR2 is YFSETQ. This CDR3 contains 15 residues. The CDR3 is CASSLELEAGNEQFF. CDR3 DNA sequence: TGCGCCAGCAGCTTAGAACTAGAAGCGGGGAATGAGCAGTTCTTC.

The rearrangement joins TRBV2 to TRBJ2-7, with 12 bases aligning to TRBD2. Per the germline V gene, CDR1 is SNHLY and CDR2 is FYNNEI. The CDR3 loop spans 15 amino acids. J gave up 0 bases and V 6 bases, and 3 bases lay outside the gene matches. The CDR3 region has the DNA TGTGCCAGCAGGGTACTAGCGGGGGGCTCCTACGAGCAGTACTTC. It encodes CASRVLAGGSYEQYF. The full variable domain, in which reference TRBV2 and TRBJ2-7 provide the parts outside the CDR3, is EPEVTQTPSHQVTQMGQEVILRCVPISNHLYFYWYRQILGQKVEFLVSFYNNEISEKSEIFDDQFSVERPDGSNFTLKIRSTKLEDSAMYFCASRVLAGGSYEQYFGPGTRLTVT.